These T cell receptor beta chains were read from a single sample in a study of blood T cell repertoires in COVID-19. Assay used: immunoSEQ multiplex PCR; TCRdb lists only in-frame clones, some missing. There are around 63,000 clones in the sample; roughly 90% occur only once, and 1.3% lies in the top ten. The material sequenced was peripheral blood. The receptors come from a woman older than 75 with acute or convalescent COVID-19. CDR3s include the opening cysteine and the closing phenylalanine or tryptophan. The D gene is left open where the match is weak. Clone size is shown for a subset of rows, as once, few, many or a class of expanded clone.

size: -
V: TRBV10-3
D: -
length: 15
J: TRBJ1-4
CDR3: CAISEAQGNNEKLFF
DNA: TGTGCCATCAGTGAAGCTCAGGGTAATAATGAAAAACTGTTTTTT

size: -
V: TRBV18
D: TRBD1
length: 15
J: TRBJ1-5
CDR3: CASSPRGTADQPQHF
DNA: TGTGCCAGCTCACCACGGGGGACAGCTGATCAGCCCCAGCATTTT

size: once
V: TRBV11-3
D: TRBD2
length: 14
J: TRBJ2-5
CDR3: CASSPGGGGETQYF
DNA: TGTGCCAGCAGCCCGGGGGGGGGCGGGGAGACCCAGTACTTC

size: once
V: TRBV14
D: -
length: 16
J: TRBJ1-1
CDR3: CASSKITRAYGTEAFF
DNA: TGTGCCAGCAGCAAAATAACCAGGGCATACGGCACTGAAGCTTTCTTT

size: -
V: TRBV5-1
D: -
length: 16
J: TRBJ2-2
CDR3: CASSARDTRLTGELFF
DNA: TGCGCCAGCAGCGCCCGGGACACCCGTCTCACCGGGGAGCTGTTTTTT

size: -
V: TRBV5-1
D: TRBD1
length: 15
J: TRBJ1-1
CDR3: CASSIRGQDNTEAFF
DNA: TGCGCCAGCAGCATCCGGGGACAGGACAACACTGAAGCTTTCTTT

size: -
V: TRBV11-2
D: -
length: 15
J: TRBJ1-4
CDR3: CASSFSGQPNEKLFF
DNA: TGTGCCAGCAGCTTCTCGGGACAACCTAATGAAAAACTGTTTTTT

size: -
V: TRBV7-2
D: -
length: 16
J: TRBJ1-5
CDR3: CASSLAAAWSNQPQHF
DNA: TGTGCCAGCAGCTTAGCGGCCGCTTGGAGCAATCAGCCCCAGCATTTT

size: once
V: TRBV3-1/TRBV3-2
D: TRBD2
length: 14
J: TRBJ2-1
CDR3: CASNPSGSRDEQFF
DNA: TGTGCCAGCAACCCGAGCGGGAGTCGGGATGAGCAGTTCTTC

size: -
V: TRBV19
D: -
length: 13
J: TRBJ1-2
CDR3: CASSGDIYYGYTF
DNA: TGTGCCAGTAGTGGTGACATATACTATGGCTACACCTTC

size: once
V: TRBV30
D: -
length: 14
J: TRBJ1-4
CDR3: CAWSLSAANIKLFF
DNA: TGTGCCTGGAGCCTAAGCGCCGCAAACATAAAACTGTTTTTT

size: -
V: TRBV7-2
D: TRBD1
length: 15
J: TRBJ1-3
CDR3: CASSPNRGSGNTIYF
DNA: TGTGCCAGCAGCCCCAACAGGGGCTCTGGAAACACCATATATTTT

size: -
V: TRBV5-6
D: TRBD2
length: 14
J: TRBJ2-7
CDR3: CASSFRTSGSRQYF
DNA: TGTGCCAGCAGCTTCCGGACTAGCGGGAGTAGGCAGTACTTC

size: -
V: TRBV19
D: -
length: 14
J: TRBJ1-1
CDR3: CASSIGHRNTEAFF
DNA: TGTGCCAGTAGTATCGGACACCGGAACACTGAAGCTTTCTTT

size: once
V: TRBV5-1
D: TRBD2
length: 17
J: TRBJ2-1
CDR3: CASSLAPSGISYNEQFF
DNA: TGCGCCAGCAGCTTGGCCCCTAGCGGGATAAGCTACAATGAGCAGTTCTTC

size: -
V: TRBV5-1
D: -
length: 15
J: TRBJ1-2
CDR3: CASSWGRGGFYGYTF
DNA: TGCGCCAGCAGCTGGGGGAGGGGCGGCTTCTATGGCTACACCTTC

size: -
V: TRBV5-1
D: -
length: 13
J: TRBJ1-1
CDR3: CASSLERGAEAFF
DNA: TGCGCCAGCAGCTTGGAGCGGGGAGCTGAAGCTTTCTTT

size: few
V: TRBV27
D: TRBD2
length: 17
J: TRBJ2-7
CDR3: CASSFLPRGGISYEQYF
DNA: TGTGCCAGCAGTTTTCTACCTCGGGGGGGGATCTCCTACGAGCAGTACTTC

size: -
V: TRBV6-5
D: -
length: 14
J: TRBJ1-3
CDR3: CATYPGGAEDTIYF
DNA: TGTGCCACTTACCCGGGGGGGGCAGAGGACACCATATATTTT

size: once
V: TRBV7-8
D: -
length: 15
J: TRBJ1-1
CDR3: CASSLDHDWNTEAFF
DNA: TGTGCCAGCAGCTTAGACCACGACTGGAACACTGAAGCTTTCTTT

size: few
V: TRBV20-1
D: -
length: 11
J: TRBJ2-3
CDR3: CSVTVTDTQYF
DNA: TGCAGTGTCACGGTCACAGATACGCAGTATTTT

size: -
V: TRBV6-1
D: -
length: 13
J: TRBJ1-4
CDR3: CASSVQVVEKLFF
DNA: TGTGCCAGCAGTGTACAGGTCGTAGAAAAACTGTTTTTT

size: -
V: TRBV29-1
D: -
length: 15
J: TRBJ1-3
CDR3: CSVSGQHVSGNTIYF
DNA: TGCAGCGTTTCGGGTCAACACGTCTCTGGAAACACCATATATTTT

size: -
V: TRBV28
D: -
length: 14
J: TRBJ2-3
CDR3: CASTNPRETDTQYF
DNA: TGTGCCAGCACCAACCCCCGGGAGACAGATACGCAGTATTTT

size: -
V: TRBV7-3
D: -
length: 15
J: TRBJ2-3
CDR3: CASRKPGLQGDTQYF
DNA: TGTGCCAGCAGGAAACCGGGACTCCAAGGGGATACGCAGTATTTT